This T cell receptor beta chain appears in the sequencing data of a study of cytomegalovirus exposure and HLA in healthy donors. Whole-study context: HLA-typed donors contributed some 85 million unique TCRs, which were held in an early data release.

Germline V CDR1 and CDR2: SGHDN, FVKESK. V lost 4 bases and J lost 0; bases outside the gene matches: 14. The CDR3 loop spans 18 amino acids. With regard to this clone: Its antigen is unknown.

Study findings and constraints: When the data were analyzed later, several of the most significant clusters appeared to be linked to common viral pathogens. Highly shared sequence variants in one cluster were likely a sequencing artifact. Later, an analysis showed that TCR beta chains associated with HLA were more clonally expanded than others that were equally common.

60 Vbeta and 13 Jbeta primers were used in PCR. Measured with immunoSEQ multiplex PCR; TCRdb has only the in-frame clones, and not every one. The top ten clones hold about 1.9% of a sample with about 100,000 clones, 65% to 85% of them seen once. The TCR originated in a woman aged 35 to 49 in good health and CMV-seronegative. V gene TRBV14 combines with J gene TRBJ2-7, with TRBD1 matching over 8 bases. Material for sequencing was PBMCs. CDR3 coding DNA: TGTGCCAGCAGCCCAACTATTTTGGGACAGGCGAGCTCCTACGAGCAGTACTTC. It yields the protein CASSPTILGQASSYEQYF.